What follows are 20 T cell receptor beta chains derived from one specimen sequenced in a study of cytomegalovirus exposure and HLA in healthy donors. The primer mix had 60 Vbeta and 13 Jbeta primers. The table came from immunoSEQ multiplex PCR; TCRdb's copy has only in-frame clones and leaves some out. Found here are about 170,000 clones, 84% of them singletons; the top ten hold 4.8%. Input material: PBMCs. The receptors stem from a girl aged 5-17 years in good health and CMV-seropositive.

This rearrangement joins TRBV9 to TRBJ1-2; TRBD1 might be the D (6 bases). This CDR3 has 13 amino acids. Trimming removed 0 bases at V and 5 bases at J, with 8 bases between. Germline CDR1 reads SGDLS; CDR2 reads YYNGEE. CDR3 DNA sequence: TGTGCCAGCAGCGTAGACACAGGGTATGGCTACACCTTC. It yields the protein CASSVDTGYGYTF.

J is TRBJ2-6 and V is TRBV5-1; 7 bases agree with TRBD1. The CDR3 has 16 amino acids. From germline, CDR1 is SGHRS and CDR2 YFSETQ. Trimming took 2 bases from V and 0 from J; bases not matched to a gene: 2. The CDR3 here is CASSLGQVSGANVLTF. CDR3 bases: TGCGCCAGCAGCTTAGGACAGGTCTCTGGGGCCAACGTCCTGACTTTC.

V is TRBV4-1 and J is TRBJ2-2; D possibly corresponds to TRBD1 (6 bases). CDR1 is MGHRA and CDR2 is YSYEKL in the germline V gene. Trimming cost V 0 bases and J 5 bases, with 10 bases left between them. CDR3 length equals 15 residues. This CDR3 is CASSQDRGETGELFF. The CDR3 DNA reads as TGCGCCAGCAGCCAAGACAGGGGAGAAACCGGGGAGCTGTTTTTT.

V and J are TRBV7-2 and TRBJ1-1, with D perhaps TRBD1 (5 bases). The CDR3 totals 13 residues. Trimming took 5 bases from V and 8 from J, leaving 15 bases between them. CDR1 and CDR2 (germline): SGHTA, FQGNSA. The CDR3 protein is CASSRGLGLEAFF. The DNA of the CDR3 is TGTGCCAGCAGCCGGGGGTTAGGGTTGGAAGCTTTCTTT.

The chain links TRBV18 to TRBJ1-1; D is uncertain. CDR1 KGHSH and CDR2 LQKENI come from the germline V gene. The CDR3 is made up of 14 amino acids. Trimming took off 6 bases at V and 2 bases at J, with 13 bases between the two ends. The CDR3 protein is CASSLWEVNTEAFF. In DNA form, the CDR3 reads TGTGCCAGCTCCCTTTGGGAGGTTAACACTGAAGCTTTCTTT.

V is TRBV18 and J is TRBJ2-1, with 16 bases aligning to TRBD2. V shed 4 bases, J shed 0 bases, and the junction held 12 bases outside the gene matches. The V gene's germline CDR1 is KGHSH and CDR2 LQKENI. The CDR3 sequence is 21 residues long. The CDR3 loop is CASSQQKPGLAGGSSYNEQFF. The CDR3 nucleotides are TGTGCCAGCTCACAACAGAAGCCGGGACTAGCGGGGGGGAGCTCCTACAATGAGCAGTTCTTC.

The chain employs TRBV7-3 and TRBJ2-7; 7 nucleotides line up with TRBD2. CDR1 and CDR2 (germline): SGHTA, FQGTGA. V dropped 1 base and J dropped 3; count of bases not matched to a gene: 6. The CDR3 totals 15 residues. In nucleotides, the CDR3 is TGTGCCAGCAGCTTAAGGGGGGGGGTGGGCTACGAGCAGTACTTC. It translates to CASSLRGGVGYEQYF.

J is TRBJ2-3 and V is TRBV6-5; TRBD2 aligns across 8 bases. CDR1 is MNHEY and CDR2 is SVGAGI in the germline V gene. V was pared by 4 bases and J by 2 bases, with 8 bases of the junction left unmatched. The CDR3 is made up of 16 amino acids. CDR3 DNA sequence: TGTGCCAGCAGTTCCCTAGCGGGCGGGCTCACAGATACGCAGTATTTT. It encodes CASSSLAGGLTDTQYF.

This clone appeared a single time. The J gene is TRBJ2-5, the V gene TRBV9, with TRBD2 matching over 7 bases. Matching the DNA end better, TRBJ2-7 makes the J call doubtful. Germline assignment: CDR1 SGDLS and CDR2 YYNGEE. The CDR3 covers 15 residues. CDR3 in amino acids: CASSVAAGEGYEQYF. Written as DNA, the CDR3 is TGTGCCAGCAGCGTAGCCGCGGGAGAGGGCTACGAGCAGTACTTC.

CDR3 DNA sequence: TGTGCCAGTAGTACTCCGCTTCCGGGACAGGGTAACCAGCCCCAGCATTTT. Translation: CASSTPLPGQGNQPQHF. The V gene is TRBV19, the J gene TRBJ1-5; 9 nucleotides align to TRBD1. From germline, CDR1 is LNHDA and CDR2 SQIVND (reference sequence). Trimming at V came to 4 bases and at J to 7 bases, leaving 14 bases not matched to a gene. The CDR3 is made up of 17 amino acids.

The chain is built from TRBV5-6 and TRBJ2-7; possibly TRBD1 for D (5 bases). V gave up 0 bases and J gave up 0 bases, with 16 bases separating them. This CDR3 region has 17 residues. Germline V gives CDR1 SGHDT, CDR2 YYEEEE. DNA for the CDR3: TGTGCCAGCAGCTTGGCCGGGCTCCGCGACAGCTCCTACGAGCAGTACTTC. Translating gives CASSLAGLRDSSYEQYF.

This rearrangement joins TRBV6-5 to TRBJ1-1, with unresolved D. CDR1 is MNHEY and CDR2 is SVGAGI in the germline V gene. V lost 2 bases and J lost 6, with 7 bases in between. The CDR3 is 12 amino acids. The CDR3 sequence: CASSYKGAEAFF. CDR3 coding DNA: TGTGCCAGCAGTTACAAGGGAGCTGAAGCTTTCTTT.

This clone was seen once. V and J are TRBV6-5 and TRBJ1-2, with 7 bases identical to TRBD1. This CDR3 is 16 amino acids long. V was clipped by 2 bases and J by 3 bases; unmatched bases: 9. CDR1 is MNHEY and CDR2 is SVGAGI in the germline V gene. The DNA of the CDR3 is TGTGCCAGCAGTTACGGTTCGCACAGGGGTTACTATGGCTACACCTTC. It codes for CASSYGSHRGYYGYTF.

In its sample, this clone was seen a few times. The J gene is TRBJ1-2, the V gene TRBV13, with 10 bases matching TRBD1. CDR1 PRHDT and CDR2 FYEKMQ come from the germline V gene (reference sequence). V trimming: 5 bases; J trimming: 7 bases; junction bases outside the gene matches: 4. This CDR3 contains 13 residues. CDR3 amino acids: CASSTGQGVGYTF. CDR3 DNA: TGTGCCAGCAGCACAGGACAGGGGGTTGGCTACACCTTC.

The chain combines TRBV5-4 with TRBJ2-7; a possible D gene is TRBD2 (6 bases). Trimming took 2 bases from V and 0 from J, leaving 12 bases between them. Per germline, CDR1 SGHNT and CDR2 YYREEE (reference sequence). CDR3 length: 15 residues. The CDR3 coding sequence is TGTGCCAGCAGCTTTCGACTAGGAAGCTCCTACGAGCAGTACTTC. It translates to CASSFRLGSSYEQYF. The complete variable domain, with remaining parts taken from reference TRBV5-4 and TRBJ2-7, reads ETGVTQSPTHLIKTRGQQVTLRCSSQSGHNTVSWYQQALGQGPQFIFQYYREEENGRGNFPPRFSGLQFPNYSSELNVNALELDDSALYLCASSFRLGSSYEQYFGPGTRLTVT.

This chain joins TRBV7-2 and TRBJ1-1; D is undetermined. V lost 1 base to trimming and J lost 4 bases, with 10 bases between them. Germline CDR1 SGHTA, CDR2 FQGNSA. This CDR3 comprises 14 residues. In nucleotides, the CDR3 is TGTGCCAGCAGCTTAGGGCGGGTGCGCACTGAAGCTTTCTTT. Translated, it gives CASSLGRVRTEAFF. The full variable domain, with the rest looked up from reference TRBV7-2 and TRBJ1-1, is GAGVSQSPSNKVTEKGKDVELRCDPISGHTALYWYRQSLGQGLEFLIYFQGNSAPDKSGLPSDRFSAERTGGSVSTLTIQRTQQEDSAVYLCASSLGRVRTEAFFGQGTRLTVV.

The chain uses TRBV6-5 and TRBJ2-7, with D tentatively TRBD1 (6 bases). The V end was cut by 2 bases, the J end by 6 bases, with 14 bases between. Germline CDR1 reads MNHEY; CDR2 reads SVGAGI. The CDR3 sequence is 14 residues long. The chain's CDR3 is CASSYDRSRGEQYF. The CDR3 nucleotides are TGTGCCAGCAGTTACGACAGGTCCCGAGGCGAGCAGTACTTC.

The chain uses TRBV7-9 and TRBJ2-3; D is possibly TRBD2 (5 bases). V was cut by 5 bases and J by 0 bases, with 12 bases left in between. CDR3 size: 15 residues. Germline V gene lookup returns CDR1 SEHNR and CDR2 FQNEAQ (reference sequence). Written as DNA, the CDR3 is TGTGCCAGCAGCCCTTGGACTGGAAGCACAGATACGCAGTATTTT. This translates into CASSPWTGSTDTQYF. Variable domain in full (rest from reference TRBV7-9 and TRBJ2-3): DTGVSQNPRHKITKRGQNVTFRCDPISEHNRLYWYRQTLGQGPEFLTYFQNEAQLEKSRLLSDRFSAERPKGSFSTLEIQRTEQGDSAMYLCASSPWTGSTDTQYFGPGTRLTVL.

This chain's CDR3 is CASSRQGYLSYNSPLHF. In DNA, the CDR3 is TGTGCCAGCAGTCGACAGGGATACCTCTCCTATAATTCACCCCTCCACTTT. The chain has TRBV27 and TRBJ1-6, with 7 nucleotides matching TRBD1. V was clipped by 5 bases and J by 0 bases; unmatched bases: 7. The CDR3 has 17 residues. Germline CDR1 reads MNHEY; CDR2 reads SMNVEV (reference sequence).

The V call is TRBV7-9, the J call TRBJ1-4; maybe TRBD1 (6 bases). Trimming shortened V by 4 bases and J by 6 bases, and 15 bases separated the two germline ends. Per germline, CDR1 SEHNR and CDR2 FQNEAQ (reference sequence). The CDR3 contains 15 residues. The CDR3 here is CASSSPRGIHEKLFF. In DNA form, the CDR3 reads TGTGCCAGCAGCTCACCAAGGGGGATACATGAAAAACTGTTTTTT.